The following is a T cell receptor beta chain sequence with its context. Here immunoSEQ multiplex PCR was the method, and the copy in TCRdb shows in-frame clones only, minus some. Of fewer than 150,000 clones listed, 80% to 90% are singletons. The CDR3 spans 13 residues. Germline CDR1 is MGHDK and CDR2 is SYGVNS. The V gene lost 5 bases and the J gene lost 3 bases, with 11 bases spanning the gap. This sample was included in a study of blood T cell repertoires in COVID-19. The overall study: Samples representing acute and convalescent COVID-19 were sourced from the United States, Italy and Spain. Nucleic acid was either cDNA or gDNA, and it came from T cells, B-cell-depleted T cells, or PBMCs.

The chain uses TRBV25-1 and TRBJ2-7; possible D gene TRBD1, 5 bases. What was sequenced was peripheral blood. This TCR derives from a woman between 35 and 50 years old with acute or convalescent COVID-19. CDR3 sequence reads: CASSTKGNYEQYF. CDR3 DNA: TGTGCCAGCAGTACGAAGGGGAACTACGAGCAGTACTTC.